These T cell receptor beta chains were read from a single sample in a study of T cells in Graves' hyperthyroidism and ophthalmopathy. TCRdb processed the multiplex PCR reads anew with MiXCR; each CDR3 protein has one entry. The sample lists almost 500,000 distinct CDR3 sequences, 20% to 25% occurring once. Sequencing was done on a sample of blood. The receptors originated from a woman aged 70-85 years with Graves' ophthalmopathy. CDR3s include the opening cysteine and the closing phenylalanine or tryptophan. D genes are given only for firm matches. The size field is filled for only some rows; it gives once, few, many or a size class.

v_call: TRBV9
d_call: TRBD2
j_call: TRBJ2-3
clone_size: -
cdr3_nt: TGTGCCAGCAGCCAAGGTGGGAGGGATAGCACAGATACGCAGTATTTT
cdr3_aa: CASSQGGRDSTDTQYF

v_call: TRBV20-1
d_call: TRBD2
j_call: TRBJ2-7
clone_size: few
cdr3_nt: TGCAGTGCTAGGGCCACTAGCGGGTACGAGCAGTACTTC
cdr3_aa: CSARATSGYEQYF

v_call: TRBV5-6
d_call: -
j_call: TRBJ1-5
clone_size: -
cdr3_nt: TGTGCCAGCAGCTCGATCAGGGGCCCTGATCAGCCCCAGCATTTT
cdr3_aa: CASSSIRGPDQPQHF

v_call: TRBV5-1
d_call: -
j_call: TRBJ1-2
clone_size: few
cdr3_nt: TGCGCCAGCAGCTTGCGAGGGGCCTATGGCTACACCTTC
cdr3_aa: CASSLRGAYGYTF

v_call: TRBV6-1
d_call: -
j_call: TRBJ2-6
clone_size: few
cdr3_nt: TGTGCCAGCACCAGGGACTCTGGGGCCAACGTCCTGACTTTC
cdr3_aa: CASTRDSGANVLTF

v_call: TRBV18
d_call: TRBD2
j_call: TRBJ2-1
clone_size: -
cdr3_nt: TGTGCCAGCTCACCACAGGTCGGGGGGGGCGAGCAGTTCTTC
cdr3_aa: CASSPQVGGGEQFF

v_call: TRBV12-3/TRBV12-4
d_call: -
j_call: TRBJ2-2
clone_size: -
cdr3_nt: TGTGCCAGCCTCCGGGGGGGGACAGGGATCACCGGGGAGCTGTTTTTT
cdr3_aa: CASLRGGTGITGELFF

v_call: TRBV20-1
d_call: -
j_call: TRBJ2-7
clone_size: few
cdr3_nt: TGCAGTGCTAGAGATCACGGTAGCTCCTACGAGCAGTACTTC
cdr3_aa: CSARDHGSSYEQYF

v_call: TRBV30
d_call: -
j_call: TRBJ2-6
clone_size: -
cdr3_nt: TGTGCCTGGGGTGCTGGGGCCAACGTCCTGACTTTC
cdr3_aa: CAWGAGANVLTF

v_call: TRBV9
d_call: -
j_call: TRBJ1-4
clone_size: -
cdr3_nt: TGTGCCAGCAGCGTCGGTCGGATTAATGAAAAACTGTTTTTT
cdr3_aa: CASSVGRINEKLFF

v_call: TRBV29-1
d_call: -
j_call: TRBJ2-7
clone_size: many
cdr3_nt: TGCAGCGTTGGACAGTACTACGAGCAGTACTTC
cdr3_aa: CSVGQYYEQYF

v_call: TRBV20-1
d_call: TRBD2
j_call: TRBJ2-4
clone_size: -
cdr3_nt: TGCAGTGCTACATATAGCGGGAAAAACATTCAGTACTTC
cdr3_aa: CSATYSGKNIQYF

v_call: TRBV5-5
d_call: -
j_call: TRBJ1-1
clone_size: -
cdr3_nt: TGTGCCAGCAGCTTGGTCTTAGGTAGAATGAACACTGAAGCTTTCTTT
cdr3_aa: CASSLVLGRMNTEAFF

v_call: TRBV20-1
d_call: -
j_call: TRBJ2-7
clone_size: -
cdr3_nt: TGCAGCATGGGACGGGAGCAGTACTTC
cdr3_aa: CSMGREQYF

v_call: TRBV3-1
d_call: TRBD2
j_call: TRBJ2-1
clone_size: -
cdr3_nt: TGTGCCAGCAGCCTCTGGGGACTAGCGGGTCCCGGGGAGAATGAGCAGTTCTTC
cdr3_aa: CASSLWGLAGPGENEQFF

v_call: TRBV3-1
d_call: -
j_call: TRBJ1-1
clone_size: many
cdr3_nt: TGTGCCAGCAGCCTAGCCCAGGGTAACACTGAAGCTTTCTTT
cdr3_aa: CASSLAQGNTEAFF